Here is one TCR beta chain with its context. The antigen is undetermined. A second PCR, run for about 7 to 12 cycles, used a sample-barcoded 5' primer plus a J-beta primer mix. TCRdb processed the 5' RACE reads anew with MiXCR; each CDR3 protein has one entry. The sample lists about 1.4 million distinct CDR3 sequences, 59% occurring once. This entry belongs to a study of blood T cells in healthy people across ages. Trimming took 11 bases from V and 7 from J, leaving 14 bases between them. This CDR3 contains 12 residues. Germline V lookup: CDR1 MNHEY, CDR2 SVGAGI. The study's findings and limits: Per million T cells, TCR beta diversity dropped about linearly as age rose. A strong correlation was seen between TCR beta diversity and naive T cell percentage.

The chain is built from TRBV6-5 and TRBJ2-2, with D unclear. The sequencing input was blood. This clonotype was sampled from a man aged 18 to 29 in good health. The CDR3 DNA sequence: TGTGCCGGCAATACCGTGAGCGGGGAGCTGTTTTTT. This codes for CAGNTVSGELFF.